This TCR beta chain was captured in a study of OX40 agonist ivuxolimab in advanced cancers. With respect to this clone: Antigen: not known.

The study, taken as a whole, reports: Normalized T-cell clonal expansion was also low in some nonresponders.

Using immunoSEQ multiplex PCR, the repertoire was profiled, and TCRdb retains in-frame clones only, with some absent. The table has tens of thousands of clones, about 89% seen once. Germline CDR1 and CDR2: SGHVS and FNYEAQ. Trimming removed 3 bases from V and 0 bases from J, with 15 bases in between. The CDR3 contains 17 residues. Sequencing was performed on CD4+ or CD8+ T cells sorted from blood, taken in a trial of the OX40 agonist ivuxolimab. The source of this sequence is an adult with an advanced solid tumor such as melanoma, head and neck, liver or kidney cancer. The chain combines TRBV7-6 with TRBJ2-1, with D maybe TRBD1 (5 bases). CDR3 DNA: TGTGCCAGCAGCTTGATTCATCAGGGAAACTCCTACAATGAGCAGTTCTTC. Protein: CASSLIHQGNSYNEQFF. The full variable domain, with the rest looked up from reference TRBV7-6 and TRBJ2-1, is GAGVSQSPRYKVTKRGQDVALRCDPISGHVSLYWYRQALGQGPEFLTYFNYEAQQDKSGLPNDRFSAERPEGSISTLTIQRTEQRDSAMYRCASSLIHQGNSYNEQFFGPGTRLTVL.